This is a list of T cell receptor beta chains from one sample in a study of radiation and T cells in renal cell carcinoma. TCRdb's copy holds only in-frame clones and misses some; the assay was immunoSEQ multiplex PCR. This table has 18,000 or so clones, roughly 60% appearing once. This specimen consisted of tumor tissue, obtained from a patient whose treatment was nephrectomy without radiotherapy. Receptor source: a man in his fifties with renal cell carcinoma. Each CDR3 is given with its conserved first and last residue. Fields, in order: CDR3 length, J gene, D gene, V gene, clone size, CDR3 protein, CDR3 DNA. A D gene is named only where the DNA matches it firmly. Clone size is not always given. Where it is, it says once, few, many or a class for expanded clones.

cdr3_length: 14
j_call: TRBJ1-5
d_call: TRBD1
v_call: TRBV7-2
clone_size: few
cdr3_aa: CASSLGTGFQPQHF
cdr3_nt: TGTGCCAGCAGCTTAGGGACAGGGTTTCAGCCCCAGCATTTT

cdr3_length: 15
j_call: TRBJ1-2
d_call: TRBD1
v_call: TRBV9
clone_size: -
cdr3_aa: CASSVEDRGLKGYTF
cdr3_nt: TGTGCCAGCAGCGTAGAAGACAGGGGGCTGAAGGGCTACACCTTC

cdr3_length: 12
j_call: TRBJ1-1
d_call: -
v_call: TRBV6-5
clone_size: few
cdr3_aa: CASSYGGTEAFF
cdr3_nt: TGTGCCAGCAGTTACGGAGGAACTGAAGCTTTCTTT

cdr3_length: 13
j_call: TRBJ1-2
d_call: -
v_call: TRBV5-1
clone_size: -
cdr3_aa: CASSLGSSRGYTF
cdr3_nt: TGCGCCAGCAGCTTGGGATCGTCCCGAGGCTACACCTTC

cdr3_length: 14
j_call: TRBJ2-7
d_call: -
v_call: TRBV6-5
clone_size: once
cdr3_aa: CASSRTASSYEQYF
cdr3_nt: TGTGCCAGCTCCAGGACAGCCTCGTCCTACGAGCAGTACTTC

cdr3_length: 16
j_call: TRBJ1-3
d_call: -
v_call: TRBV6-6
clone_size: -
cdr3_aa: CASSYVRGSTGNTIYF
cdr3_nt: TGTGCCAGCAGTTACGTGAGGGGCTCGACTGGAAACACCATATATTTT

cdr3_length: 15
j_call: TRBJ1-5
d_call: -
v_call: TRBV5-8
clone_size: -
cdr3_aa: CASSLRRAVGQPQHF
cdr3_nt: TGTGCCAGCAGCTTGCGCAGGGCGGTGGGTCAGCCCCAGCATTTT

cdr3_length: 15
j_call: TRBJ2-5
d_call: TRBD2
v_call: TRBV4-3
clone_size: -
cdr3_aa: CASSLGLAGGETQYF
cdr3_nt: TGCGCCAGCAGCCTCGGACTAGCGGGAGGGGAGACCCAGTACTTC

cdr3_length: 13
j_call: TRBJ1-2
d_call: -
v_call: TRBV6-1
clone_size: -
cdr3_aa: CASSSSGDYGYTF
cdr3_nt: TGTGCCAGCAGTAGCTCAGGGGACTATGGCTACACCTTC

cdr3_length: 15
j_call: TRBJ1-5
d_call: TRBD1
v_call: TRBV19
clone_size: few
cdr3_aa: CASRLGTGYDQPQHF
cdr3_nt: TGTGCCAGTAGGCTCGGGACAGGGTATGATCAGCCCCAGCATTTT

cdr3_length: 15
j_call: TRBJ2-1
d_call: -
v_call: TRBV19
clone_size: -
cdr3_aa: CASSFTTTGYNEQFF
cdr3_nt: TGTGCCAGTAGTTTTACCACCACAGGATACAATGAGCAGTTCTTC

cdr3_length: 15
j_call: TRBJ1-2
d_call: TRBD1
v_call: TRBV27
clone_size: -
cdr3_aa: CASRLRSDRNYGYTF
cdr3_nt: TGTGCCAGCAGACTTAGGTCGGACAGGAACTATGGCTACACCTTC

cdr3_length: 15
j_call: TRBJ1-4
d_call: -
v_call: TRBV6-5
clone_size: -
cdr3_aa: CASSYVSQDNEKLFF
cdr3_nt: TGTGCCAGCAGTTACGTCTCCCAGGATAATGAAAAACTGTTTTTT

cdr3_length: 14
j_call: TRBJ1-2
d_call: -
v_call: TRBV27
clone_size: -
cdr3_aa: CASSLSQGTYGYTF
cdr3_nt: TGTGCCAGCAGTTTATCCCAGGGTACCTATGGCTACACCTTC

cdr3_length: 11
j_call: TRBJ2-3
d_call: -
v_call: TRBV4-3
clone_size: -
cdr3_aa: CASSQDDTQYF
cdr3_nt: TGCGCCAGCAGCCAAGATGACACGCAGTATTTT

cdr3_length: 16
j_call: TRBJ2-1
d_call: -
v_call: TRBV2
clone_size: -
cdr3_aa: CASSSLLRISYNEQFF
cdr3_nt: TGTGCCAGCAGCTCACTGCTCCGGATCTCCTACAATGAGCAGTTCTTC

cdr3_length: 15
j_call: TRBJ1-6
d_call: -
v_call: TRBV6-5
clone_size: -
cdr3_aa: CASSPSGRGISPLHF
cdr3_nt: TGTGCCAGCAGTCCGTCAGGGCGGGGGATTTCACCCCTCCACTTT

cdr3_length: 14
j_call: TRBJ1-5
d_call: TRBD1
v_call: TRBV30
clone_size: few
cdr3_aa: CAWSSWDRGSTQHF
cdr3_nt: TGTGCCTGGAGTTCATGGGACAGGGGCAGTACCCAGCATTTT

cdr3_length: 14
j_call: TRBJ2-3
d_call: -
v_call: TRBV13
clone_size: -
cdr3_aa: CASSFESVADTQYF
cdr3_nt: TGTGCCAGCAGTTTCGAATCCGTGGCAGATACGCAGTATTTT

cdr3_length: 15
j_call: TRBJ1-1
d_call: -
v_call: TRBV4-3
clone_size: few
cdr3_aa: CASSQDIGSNTEAFF
cdr3_nt: TGCGCCAGCAGCCAAGATATTGGCAGCAACACTGAAGCTTTCTTT

cdr3_length: 14
j_call: TRBJ1-6
d_call: TRBD1
v_call: TRBV30
clone_size: -
cdr3_aa: CAWSRDRANSPLHF
cdr3_nt: TGTGCCTGGAGTCGGGACAGGGCTAATTCACCCCTCCACTTT

cdr3_length: 14
j_call: TRBJ1-2
d_call: -
v_call: TRBV7-8
clone_size: -
cdr3_aa: CASTRTASNYGYTF
cdr3_nt: TGTGCCAGCACACGGACAGCGTCTAACTATGGCTACACCTTC

cdr3_length: 14
j_call: TRBJ2-4
d_call: -
v_call: TRBV7-2
clone_size: -
cdr3_aa: CASSLAGGRNIQYF
cdr3_nt: TGTGCCAGCAGCTTAGCTGGGGGGCGGAACATTCAGTACTTC

cdr3_length: 16
j_call: TRBJ2-7
d_call: -
v_call: TRBV5-4
clone_size: -
cdr3_aa: CASSLDGGGSSYEQYF
cdr3_nt: TGTGCCAGCAGCTTGGACGGCGGGGGCAGCTCCTACGAGCAGTACTTC